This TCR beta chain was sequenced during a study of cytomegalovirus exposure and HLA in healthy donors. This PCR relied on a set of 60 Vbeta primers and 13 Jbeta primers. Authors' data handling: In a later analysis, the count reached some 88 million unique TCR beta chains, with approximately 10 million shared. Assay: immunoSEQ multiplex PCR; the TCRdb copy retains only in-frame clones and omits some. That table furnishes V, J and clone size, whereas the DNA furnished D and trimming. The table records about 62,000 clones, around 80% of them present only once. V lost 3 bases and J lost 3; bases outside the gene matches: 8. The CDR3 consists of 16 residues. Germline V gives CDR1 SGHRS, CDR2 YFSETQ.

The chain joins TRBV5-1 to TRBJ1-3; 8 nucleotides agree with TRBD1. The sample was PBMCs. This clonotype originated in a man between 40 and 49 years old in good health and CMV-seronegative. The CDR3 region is CASSSDPGGVGNTIYF. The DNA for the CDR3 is TGCGCCAGCAGCTCGGATCCAGGGGGCGTTGGAAACACCATATATTTT. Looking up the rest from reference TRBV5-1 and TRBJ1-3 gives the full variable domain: KAGVTQTPRYLIKTRGQQVTLSCSPISGHRSVSWYQQTPGQGLQFLFEYFSETQRNKGNFPGRFSGRQFSNSRSEMNVSTLELGDSALYLCASSSDPGGVGNTIYFGEGSWLTVV.